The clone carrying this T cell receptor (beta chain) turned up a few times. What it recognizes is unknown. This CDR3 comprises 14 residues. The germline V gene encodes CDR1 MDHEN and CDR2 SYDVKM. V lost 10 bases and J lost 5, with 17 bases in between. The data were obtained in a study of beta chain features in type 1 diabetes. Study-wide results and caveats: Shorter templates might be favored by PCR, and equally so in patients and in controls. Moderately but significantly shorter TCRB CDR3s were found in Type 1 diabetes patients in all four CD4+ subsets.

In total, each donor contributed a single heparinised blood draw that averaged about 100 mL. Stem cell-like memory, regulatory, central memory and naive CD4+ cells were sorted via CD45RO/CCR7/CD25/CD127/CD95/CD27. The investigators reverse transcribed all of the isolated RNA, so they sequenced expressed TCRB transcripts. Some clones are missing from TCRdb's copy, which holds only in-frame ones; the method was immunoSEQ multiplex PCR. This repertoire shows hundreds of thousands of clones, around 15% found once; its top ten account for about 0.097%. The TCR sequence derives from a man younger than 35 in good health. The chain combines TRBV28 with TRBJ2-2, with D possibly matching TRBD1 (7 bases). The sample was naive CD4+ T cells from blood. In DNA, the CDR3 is TGTGCCACTAGACAGGGAGGAAAAACCGGGGAGCTGTTTTTT. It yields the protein CATRQGGKTGELFF.